The 5 T cell receptor beta chains below all came from one sample that was sequenced in a study of vaccination and CD4 T cells after COVID-19. Sequenced with the Oncomine TCR Beta short-read assay was DNA taken from cultured CD4+ T cells. Each CDR3 protein is one row after TCRdb ran MiXCR on the PCR reads. The repertoire holds roughly 18,000 distinct CDR3 sequences, over 45% seen once, with roughly a sixth in the top ten. Treatment noted: approximately nine-day PBMC culture with coronavirus spike peptide pools or control peptides (ViraFEST assay). These receptors' targets are unknown. The specimen comprised CD4+ T cells from blood, cultured in vitro, sampled before SARS-CoV-2 vaccination. Receptors originate from a human donor who had recovered from COVID-19.

The rearrangement uses TRBV7-2 and TRBJ1-1; TRBD1 aligns across 10 bases. V dropped 3 bases and J dropped 5; count of bases not matched to a gene: 3. Germline V CDR1 and CDR2: SGHTA, FQGNSA. CDR3 length: 14 amino acids. The CDR3 DNA reads TGTGCCAGCAGCTTTCGGACAGGGGGAACTGAAGCTTTCTTT. Residues: CASSFRTGGTEAFF.

This clonotype was observed a handful of times. The chain joins TRBV20-1 to TRBJ1-2; D may be TRBD1 (5 bases). V was trimmed by 0 bases and J by 8 bases, leaving 13 bases between them. Germline CDR1 reads DFQATT; CDR2 reads SNEGSKA (reference sequence). This CDR3 contains 13 residues. The DNA for the CDR3 is TGCAGTGCTAGAGATCAGGGTTTGGCAGGCTACACCTTC. It yields the protein CSARDQGLAGYTF.

This clonotype has just a few counts. The gene calls are TRBV7-8 and TRBJ1-1; D gene ambiguous. Germline CDR1 is SGHVS and CDR2 is FQNEAQ. Trimming stripped 5 bases from V and 4 bases from J, with 14 bases between. The CDR3 is made up of 14 amino acids. This CDR3 is CASSRNNRGTEAFF. CDR3 DNA sequence: TGTGCCAGCAGCCGAAACAATCGGGGCACTGAAGCTTTCTTT.

The rearrangement uses TRBV5-4 and TRBJ2-5; TRBD1 matches 9 bases. V trimming: 4 bases; J trimming: 1 base; junction bases outside the gene matches: 5. CDR1 and CDR2 from the germline V gene are SGHNT and YYREEE (reference sequence). This CDR3 has 15 residues. The DNA for the CDR3 is TGTGCCAGCAGCCCACCGGGACAGGGCCAAGAGACCCAGTACTTC. Its translation is CASSPPGQGQETQYF.

This chain joins TRBV5-4 and TRBJ1-2; D remains unclear. Germline V gives CDR1 SGHNT, CDR2 YYREEE (reference sequence). This CDR3 is 13 amino acids long. The V end lost 0 bases, the J end lost 8 bases, and 11 bases lay between the germline ends. For the CDR3, the DNA is TGTGCCAGCAGCTTGGATTCCCTCGGGGGCTACACCTTC. Its protein product is CASSLDSLGGYTF. The variable domain in full, completed from reference TRBV5-4 and TRBJ1-2, reads ETGVTQSPTHLIKTRGQQVTLRCSSQSGHNTVSWYQQALGQGPQFIFQYYREEENGRGNFPPRFSGLQFPNYSSELNVNALELDDSALYLCASSLDSLGGYTFGSGTRLTVV.